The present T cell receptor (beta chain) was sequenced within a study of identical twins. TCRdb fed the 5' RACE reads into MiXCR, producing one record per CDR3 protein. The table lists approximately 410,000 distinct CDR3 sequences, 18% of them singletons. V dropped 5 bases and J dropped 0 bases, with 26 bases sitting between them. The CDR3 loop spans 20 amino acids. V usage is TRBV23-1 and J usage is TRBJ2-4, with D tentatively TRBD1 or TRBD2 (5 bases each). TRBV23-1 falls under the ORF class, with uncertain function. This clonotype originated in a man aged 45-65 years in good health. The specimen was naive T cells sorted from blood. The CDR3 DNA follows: TGCGCCAGCAGTAACTCAGACCGGGACCGGGGAAAACTAGCCAAAAACATTCAGTACTTC. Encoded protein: CASSNSDRDRGKLAKNIQYF.